The 21 T cell receptor beta chains below were found in one sample sequenced in a study of cytomegalovirus exposure and HLA in healthy donors. Primers for the PCR totalled 60 Vbeta and 13 Jbeta. Repertoires were generated with immunoSEQ multiplex PCR, while TCRdb's copy carries only in-frame clones and drops some. The table records over 80,000 clones, 80% to 90% of them present only once. Sequencing was carried out using PBMCs. The receptors derive from a man aged 30 to 45 in good health and CMV-seropositive.

The chain uses TRBV19 and TRBJ2-3; TRBD2 aligns across 13 bases. V trimming: 4 bases; J trimming: 2 bases; junction bases outside the gene matches: 6. Germline-derived CDR1 and CDR2 are LNHDA and SQIVND (reference sequence). The CDR3 runs to 17 residues. The CDR3 reads CASSNRGTSGVTDTQYF. DNA of the CDR3: TGTGCCAGTAGTAACCGCGGGACTAGCGGGGTCACAGATACGCAGTATTTT.

The V call is TRBV19, the J call TRBJ1-5; a possible D gene is TRBD1 (6 bases). Germline V CDR1 and CDR2: LNHDA, SQIVND (reference sequence). The CDR3 spans 15 residues. The V and J ends lost 7 bases and 4 bases respectively, with 17 bases between them. The CDR3 reads CASTIGRGPNQPQHF. The CDR3 DNA is TGTGCCAGTACCATCGGCAGGGGTCCGAATCAGCCCCAGCATTTT. The whole variable domain, filled in from reference TRBV19 and TRBJ1-5, reads DGGITQSPKYLFRKEGQNVTLSCEQNLNHDAMYWYRQDPGQGLRLIYYSQIVNDFQKGDIAEGYSVSREKKESFPLTVTSAQKNPTAFYLCASTIGRGPNQPQHFGDGTRLSIL.

The V call is TRBV10-3, the J call TRBJ2-2; a weak D match, TRBD2 (5 bases). The CDR3 is made up of 17 amino acids. Deletions cut 2 bases from V and 6 bases from J, with 19 bases between. Per the germline V gene, CDR1 is ENHRY and CDR2 is SYGVKD. CDR3: CAISENSGEGRAGELFF. The CDR3 DNA sequence: TGTGCCATCAGTGAGAATTCCGGGGAAGGTCGTGCCGGGGAGCTGTTTTTT.

This clone appeared once. This sequence joins TRBV18 and TRBJ2-4; TRBD1 might be the D (6 bases). The CDR3 has 15 residues. The germline V gene has CDR1 KGHSH and CDR2 LQKENI. Between the trimmed V and J ends, which lost 3 bases and 4 bases, there was a span of 13 bases. Here the CDR3 reads CASSPPVDRKNIQYF. CDR3 sequence (DNA): TGTGCCAGCTCACCCCCGGTGGACAGAAAAAACATTCAGTACTTC. The whole variable domain, remainder taken from reference TRBV18 and TRBJ2-4, is NAGVMQNPRHLVRRRGQEARLRCSPMKGHSHVYWYRQLPEEGLKFMVYLQKENIIDESGMPKERFSAEFPKEGPSILRIQQVVRGDSAAYFCASSPPVDRKNIQYFGAGTRLSVL.

This chain uses TRBV11-2 with TRBJ2-2; 11 bases fit TRBD2. From germline, CDR1 is SGHAT and CDR2 FQNNGV. Unmatched junction bases numbered 4, after V lost 1 base and J lost 6 bases. The CDR3 spans 16 residues. The CDR3 protein is CASSLVLAGVPGELFF. Written as DNA, the CDR3 is TGTGCCAGCAGCTTAGTACTAGCGGGAGTCCCCGGGGAGCTGTTTTTT.

V is TRBV7-6 and J is TRBJ2-2; maybe TRBD2 (6 bases). V lost 6 bases and J 8 bases, leaving 16 bases between the germline ends. From germline, CDR1 is SGHVS and CDR2 FNYEAQ. The CDR3 covers 14 residues. The CDR3 DNA follows: TGTGCCAGCAGTCTAGCGCCGGAGGTTGGGGAGCTGTTTTTT. This gives the protein CASSLAPEVGELFF.

The V call is TRBV5-1, the J call TRBJ2-7, with 10 bases lining up with TRBD1. From germline, CDR1 is SGHRS and CDR2 YFSETQ. The CDR3 has 14 residues. With 4 bases clipped from V and 6 bases from J, the junction kept 7 bases outside the gene matches. In DNA, the CDR3 is TGCGCCAGCAGCCGGGACAGGGGACCAAGCGAGCAGTACTTC. Protein product: CASSRDRGPSEQYF.

Only a few counts were recorded for this clone. V usage is TRBV5-8 and J usage is TRBJ2-4; D might be TRBD2 (5 bases). This CDR3 has 13 amino acids. The V and J ends lost 0 bases and 6 bases respectively, with 7 bases between them. CDR1 is SGHTS, CDR2 YDEGEE, per germline. CDR3 nucleotide sequence: TGTGCCAGCAGCTTGGTCGGGGTAAACATTCAGTACTTC. This translates into CASSLVGVNIQYF.

The rearrangement uses TRBV19 and TRBJ2-5; 15 bases line up with TRBD2. The V gene's germline CDR1 is LNHDA and CDR2 SQIVND (reference sequence). CDR3 length equals 16 residues. V shed 6 bases and J 3 bases; nucleotides not matched to a gene: 5. The CDR3 DNA reads TGTGCCAGTAGCCTTGGACTAGCGGGAGGGGAAGAGACCCAGTACTTC. It specifies CASSLGLAGGEETQYF.

This clone was counted a single time. The rearrangement links TRBV7-9 to TRBJ2-1, with 8 nucleotides matching TRBD2. The CDR3 has 16 residues. With V trimmed by 5 bases and J by 6 bases, 12 bases remained unmatched. CDR1 is SEHNR, CDR2 FQNEAQ, per germline (reference sequence). The CDR3 DNA sequence: TGTGCCAGCAGCGCACTAGCGGATAAGGGGGTCAATGAGCAGTTCTTC. This sequence encodes CASSALADKGVNEQFF.

This clone showed up just once. The chain couples TRBV18 to TRBJ2-7; D perhaps matches TRBD2 (7 bases). Trimming shortened V by 2 bases and J by 5 bases, and 16 bases separated the two germline ends. The CDR3 is 15 amino acids. Germline-derived CDR1 and CDR2 are KGHSH and LQKENI. The chain's CDR3 is CASSPTEGGGHEQYF. CDR3 DNA: TGTGCCAGCTCACCAACGGAGGGGGGGGGCCACGAGCAGTACTTC.

This chain connects TRBV5-4 to TRBJ2-1; the match to TRBD2 covers 13 bases. CDR3 size: 17 residues. V shed 4 bases, J shed 9 bases, and the junction held 13 bases outside the gene matches. Germline V gene lookup returns CDR1 SGHNT and CDR2 YYREEE (reference sequence). The CDR3 spells CASSTGLAGVSRGEQFF. The CDR3 nucleotides read TGTGCCAGCAGCACTGGACTAGCGGGAGTCAGTCGCGGTGAGCAGTTCTTC.

The genes are TRBV28 and TRBJ2-1; 7 bases are shared with TRBD1. This CDR3 has 16 residues. Trimming removed 6 bases from V and 0 bases from J; junction bases left unmatched: 8. Germline CDR1 MDHEN, CDR2 SYDVKM. CDR3 nucleotides: TGTGCCAGCAGCCCTCCGGGACAGAGCTCCTACAATGAGCAGTTCTTC. It codes for CASSPPGQSSYNEQFF.

This clone was seen a handful of times. The chain couples TRBV27 to TRBJ1-2; no clear D. The CDR3 runs 17 residues. Trimming removed 3 bases at V and 2 bases at J, with 19 bases between. CDR1 and CDR2 from the germline V gene are MNHEY and SMNVEV (reference sequence). CDR3 amino acids: CASSFDRSTWRNYGYTF. DNA for the CDR3: TGTGCCAGCAGTTTTGATCGGAGTACCTGGAGGAACTATGGCTACACCTTC.

This clone is a singleton in its sample. The chain is built from TRBV15 and TRBJ2-3; 13 nucleotides agree with TRBD2. With V trimmed by 7 bases and J by 11 bases, 6 bases remained unmatched. CDR3 length: 13 residues. Germline assignment: CDR1 LNHNV and CDR2 YYDKDF (reference sequence). CDR3: CATTMGLAGWQYF. In DNA, the CDR3 is TGTGCCACCACCATGGGACTAGCGGGATGGCAGTATTTT.

The genes are TRBV30 and TRBJ2-5, with D maybe TRBD1 (6 bases). The CDR3 consists of 12 residues. Germline lookup yields CDR1 GTSNPN and CDR2 SVGIG (reference sequence). The V end was cut by 3 bases, the J end by 9 bases, with 14 bases between. CDR3 residues: CAWRRGPGAQYF. CDR3 DNA: TGTGCCTGGAGAAGGGGCCCAGGGGCCCAGTACTTC.

The rearrangement joins TRBV28 to TRBJ1-2, with TRBD1 identical over 9 bases. V was clipped by 2 bases and J by 5 bases; unmatched bases: 6. Germline CDR1 is MDHEN and CDR2 is SYDVKM. There are 15 residues in the CDR3. The CDR3 loop reads CASSLPGTGLYGYTF. The CDR3, as DNA: TGTGCCAGCAGTTTACCCGGGACAGGGCTTTATGGCTACACCTTC.

The chain couples TRBV14 to TRBJ2-7; D possibly corresponds to TRBD1 (5 bases). The germline V gene has CDR1 SGHDN and CDR2 FVKESK. V lost 1 base and J 6 bases, leaving 10 bases between the germline ends. The CDR3 is 13 amino acids. CDR3 loop: CASSQVRGSEQYF. The DNA of the CDR3 is TGTGCCAGCAGCCAAGTTAGGGGTTCCGAGCAGTACTTC.

This sequence joins TRBV6-7 and TRBJ2-1; TRBD2 matches 13 bases. TRBV6-7 is known as an ORF, though its function is uncertain. This CDR3 is 19 amino acids long. V was clipped by 6 bases and J by 0 bases; unmatched bases: 11. CDR3 sequence reads: CASSPPTSGRVSSYNEQFF. DNA for the CDR3: TGTGCCAGCAGCCCCCCTACTAGCGGGAGGGTCAGCTCCTACAATGAGCAGTTCTTC.

This sequence joins TRBV7-6 and TRBJ1-4, with TRBD1 as a possible D gene (6 bases). The V gene's germline CDR1 is SGHVS and CDR2 FNYEAQ. This CDR3 has 16 amino acids. The V gene lost 1 base and the J gene lost 0 bases, with 9 bases spanning the gap. This CDR3 reads CASSLVGQTTNEKLFF. The CDR3 DNA reads TGTGCCAGCAGCTTAGTCGGACAGACAACTAATGAAAAACTGTTTTTT.

Only a few counts were recorded for this clone. V usage is TRBV7-2 and J usage is TRBJ2-5, with D possibly matching TRBD1 (5 bases). V lost 5 bases and J 3 bases, leaving 10 bases between the germline ends. Germline V lookup: CDR1 SGHTA, CDR2 FQGNSA. The CDR3 runs 13 residues. The CDR3 sequence: CASSPAREETQYF. In DNA, the CDR3 is TGTGCCAGCAGCCCGGCCAGGGAAGAGACCCAGTACTTC. The full variable domain, completed using reference TRBV7-2 and TRBJ2-5, is GAGVSQSPSNKVTEKGKDVELRCDPISGHTALYWYRQSLGQGLEFLIYFQGNSAPDKSGLPSDRFSAERTGGSVSTLTIQRTQQEDSAVYLCASSPAREETQYFGPGTRLLVL.